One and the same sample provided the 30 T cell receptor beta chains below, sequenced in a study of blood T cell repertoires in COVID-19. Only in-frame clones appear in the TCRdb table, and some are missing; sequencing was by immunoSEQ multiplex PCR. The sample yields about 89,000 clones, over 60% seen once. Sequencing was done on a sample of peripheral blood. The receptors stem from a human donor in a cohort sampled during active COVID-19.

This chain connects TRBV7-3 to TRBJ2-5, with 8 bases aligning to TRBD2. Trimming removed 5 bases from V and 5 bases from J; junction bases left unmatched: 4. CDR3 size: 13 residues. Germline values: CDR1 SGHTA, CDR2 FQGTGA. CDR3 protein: CASSPSGGETQYF. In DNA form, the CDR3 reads TGTGCCAGCAGCCCTTCGGGAGGGGAGACCCAGTACTTC.

CDR3 protein: CASSVAGGDSEQYF. CDR3 DNA sequence: TGTGCCAGCAGTGTAGCGGGAGGAGACTCCGAGCAGTACTTC. The rearrangement uses TRBV2 and TRBJ2-7; 10 nucleotides match TRBD2. From germline, CDR1 is SNHLY and CDR2 FYNNEI. The trim removed 4 bases at V and 6 bases at J, leaving 6 bases unmatched. The CDR3 totals 14 residues.

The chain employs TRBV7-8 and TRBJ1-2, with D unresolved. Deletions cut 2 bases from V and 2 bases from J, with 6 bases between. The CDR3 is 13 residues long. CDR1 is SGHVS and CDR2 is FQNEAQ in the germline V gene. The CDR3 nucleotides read TGTGCCAGCAGCTTAAAAGCGAACTATGGCTACACCTTC. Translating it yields CASSLKANYGYTF.

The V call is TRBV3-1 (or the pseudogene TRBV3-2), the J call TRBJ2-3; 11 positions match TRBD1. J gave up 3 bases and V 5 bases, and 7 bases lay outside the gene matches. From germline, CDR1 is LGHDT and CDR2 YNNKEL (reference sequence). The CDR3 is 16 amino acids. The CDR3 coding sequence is TGTGCCAGCAGCAGTCCGGGACAGGGGGGGACAGATACGCAGTATTTT. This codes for CASSSPGQGGTDTQYF.

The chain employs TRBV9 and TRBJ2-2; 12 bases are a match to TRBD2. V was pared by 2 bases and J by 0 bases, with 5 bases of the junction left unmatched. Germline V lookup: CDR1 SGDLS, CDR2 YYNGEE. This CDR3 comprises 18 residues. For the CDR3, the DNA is TGTGCCAGCAGCGTTGCTAGCGGGGGGGAAGCGAACACCGGGGAGCTGTTTTTT. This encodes CASSVASGGEANTGELFF.

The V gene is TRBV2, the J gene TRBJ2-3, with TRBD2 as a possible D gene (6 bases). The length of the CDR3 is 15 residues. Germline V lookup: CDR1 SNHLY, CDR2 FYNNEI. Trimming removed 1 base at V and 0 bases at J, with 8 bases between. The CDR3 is CASSEESGSTDTQYF. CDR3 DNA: TGTGCCAGCAGTGAAGAAAGCGGGAGCACAGATACGCAGTATTTT.

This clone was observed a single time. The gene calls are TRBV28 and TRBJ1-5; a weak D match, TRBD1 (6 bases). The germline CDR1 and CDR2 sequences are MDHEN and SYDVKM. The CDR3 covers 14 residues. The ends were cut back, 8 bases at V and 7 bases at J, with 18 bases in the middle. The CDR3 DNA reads TGTGCCAGCCAAAGCGGGGGCAAGGGACAGCCCCAGCATTTT. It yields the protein CASQSGGKGQPQHF. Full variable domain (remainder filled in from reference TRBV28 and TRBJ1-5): DVKVTQSSRYLVKRTGEKVFLECVQDMDHENMFWYRQDPGLGLRLIYFSYDVKMKEKGDIPEGYSVSREKKERFSLILESASTNQTSMYLCASQSGGKGQPQHFGDGTRLSIL.

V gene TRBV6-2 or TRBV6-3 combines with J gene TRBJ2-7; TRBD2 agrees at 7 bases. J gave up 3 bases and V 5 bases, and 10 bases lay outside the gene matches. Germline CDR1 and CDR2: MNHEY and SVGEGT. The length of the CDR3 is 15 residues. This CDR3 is CASSRAGGRYYEQYF. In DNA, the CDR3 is TGTGCCAGCAGTAGGGCCGGCGGGAGATACTACGAGCAGTACTTC.

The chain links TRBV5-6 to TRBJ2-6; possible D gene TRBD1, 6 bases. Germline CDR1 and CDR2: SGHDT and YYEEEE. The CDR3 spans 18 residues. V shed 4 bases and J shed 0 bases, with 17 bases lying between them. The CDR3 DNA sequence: TGTGCCAGCAGCGCCCCAGGGGCGTTCTACTCTGGGGCCAACGTCCTGACTTTC. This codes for CASSAPGAFYSGANVLTF.

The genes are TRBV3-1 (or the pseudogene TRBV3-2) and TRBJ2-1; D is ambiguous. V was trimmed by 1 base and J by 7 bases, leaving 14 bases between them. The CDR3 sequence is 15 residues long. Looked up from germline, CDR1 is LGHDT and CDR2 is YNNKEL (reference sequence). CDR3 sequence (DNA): TGTGCCAGCAGCCAAGGGGCTGGGCCACTGAATGAGCAGTTCTTC. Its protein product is CASSQGAGPLNEQFF.

The CDR3 loop reads CASSLAADHEQFF. CDR3 in DNA: TGTGCCAGCAGTTTAGCGGCAGACCATGAGCAGTTCTTC. V is TRBV27 and J is TRBJ2-1; D ambiguous. Per the germline V gene, CDR1 is MNHEY and CDR2 is SMNVEV (reference sequence). Deletions cut 2 bases from V and 8 bases from J, with 10 bases between. CDR3 size: 13 residues.

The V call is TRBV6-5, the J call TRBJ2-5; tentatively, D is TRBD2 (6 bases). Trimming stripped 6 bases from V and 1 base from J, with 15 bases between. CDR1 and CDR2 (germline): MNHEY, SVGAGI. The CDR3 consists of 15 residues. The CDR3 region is CASRYTGGVQETQYF. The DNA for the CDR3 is TGTGCCAGCAGATACACGGGCGGGGTCCAAGAGACCCAGTACTTC.

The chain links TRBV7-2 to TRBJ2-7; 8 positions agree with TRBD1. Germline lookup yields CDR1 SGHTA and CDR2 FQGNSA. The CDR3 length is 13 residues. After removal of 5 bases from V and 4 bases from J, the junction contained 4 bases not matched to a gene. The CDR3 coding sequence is TGTGCCAGCAGCCGGGACAGGAGGTACGAGCAGTACTTC. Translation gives CASSRDRRYEQYF. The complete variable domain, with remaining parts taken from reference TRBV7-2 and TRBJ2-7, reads GAGVSQSPSNKVTEKGKDVELRCDPISGHTALYWYRQSLGQGLEFLIYFQGNSAPDKSGLPSDRFSAERTGGSVSTLTIQRTQQEDSAVYLCASSRDRRYEQYFGPGTRLTVT.

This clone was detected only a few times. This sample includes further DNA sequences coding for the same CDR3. The CDR3 sequence is CSVQQGVYEQYF. DNA of the CDR3: TGCAGCGTTCAACAGGGGGTATACGAGCAGTACTTC. The chain couples TRBV29-1 to TRBJ2-7, with TRBD1 matching over 8 bases. This CDR3 region has 12 residues. The V and J ends lost 5 bases and 4 bases, in that order; junction bases with no gene match: 4. Looked up from germline, CDR1 is SQVTM and CDR2 is ANQGSEA.

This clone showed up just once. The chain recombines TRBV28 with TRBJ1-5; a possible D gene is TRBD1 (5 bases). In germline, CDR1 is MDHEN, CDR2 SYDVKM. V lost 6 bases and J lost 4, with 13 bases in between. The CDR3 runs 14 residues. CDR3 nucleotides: TGTGCCAGCAGGGGGGGACGGAGAAATCAGCCCCAGCATTTT. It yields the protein CASRGGRRNQPQHF.

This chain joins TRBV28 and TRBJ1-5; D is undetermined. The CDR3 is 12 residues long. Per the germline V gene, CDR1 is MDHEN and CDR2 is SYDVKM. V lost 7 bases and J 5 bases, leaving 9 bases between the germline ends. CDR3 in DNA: TGTGCCAGCAATGAGAGGGATCAGCCCCAGCATTTT. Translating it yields CASNERDQPQHF.

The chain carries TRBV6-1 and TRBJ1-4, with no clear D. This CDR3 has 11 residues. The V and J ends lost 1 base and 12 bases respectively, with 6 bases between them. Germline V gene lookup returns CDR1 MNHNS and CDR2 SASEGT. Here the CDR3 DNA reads TGTGCCAGCAGTGAAGATAGAGAACTGTTTTTT. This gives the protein CASSEDRELFF.

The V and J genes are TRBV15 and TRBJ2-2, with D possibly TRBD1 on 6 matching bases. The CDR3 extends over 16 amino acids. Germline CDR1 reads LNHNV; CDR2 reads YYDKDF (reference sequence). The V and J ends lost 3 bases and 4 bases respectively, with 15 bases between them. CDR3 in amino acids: CATSRALGAGTGELFF. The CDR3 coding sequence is TGTGCCACCAGCAGGGCCTTGGGGGCCGGCACCGGGGAGCTGTTTTTT.

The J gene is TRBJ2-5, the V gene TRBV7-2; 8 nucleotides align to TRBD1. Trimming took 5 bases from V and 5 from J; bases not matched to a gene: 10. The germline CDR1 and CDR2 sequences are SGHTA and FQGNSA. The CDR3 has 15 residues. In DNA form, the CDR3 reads TGTGCCAGCAGCGCCGGACAGGGTCAATGGGAGACCCAGTACTTC. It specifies CASSAGQGQWETQYF.

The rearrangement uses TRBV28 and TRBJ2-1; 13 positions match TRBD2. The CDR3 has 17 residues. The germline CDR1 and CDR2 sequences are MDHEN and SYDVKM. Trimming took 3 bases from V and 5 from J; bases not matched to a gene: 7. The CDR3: CASSFGGGTSGDNEQFF. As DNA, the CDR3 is TGTGCCAGCAGTTTTGGGGGCGGGACTAGCGGGGACAATGAGCAGTTCTTC.

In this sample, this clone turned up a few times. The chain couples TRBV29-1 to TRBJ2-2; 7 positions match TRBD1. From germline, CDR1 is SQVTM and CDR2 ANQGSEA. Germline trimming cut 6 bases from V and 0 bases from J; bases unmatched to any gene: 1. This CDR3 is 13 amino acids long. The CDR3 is CSVDRANTGELFF. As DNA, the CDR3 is TGCAGCGTAGACAGGGCGAACACCGGGGAGCTGTTTTTT.

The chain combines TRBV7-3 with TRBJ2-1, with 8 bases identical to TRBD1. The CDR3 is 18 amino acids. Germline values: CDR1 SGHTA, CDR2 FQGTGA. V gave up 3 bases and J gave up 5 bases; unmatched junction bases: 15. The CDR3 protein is CASSFLDRESLKDNEQFF. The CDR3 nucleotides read TGTGCCAGCAGCTTCCTGGACAGGGAGTCCCTCAAGGACAATGAGCAGTTCTTC.

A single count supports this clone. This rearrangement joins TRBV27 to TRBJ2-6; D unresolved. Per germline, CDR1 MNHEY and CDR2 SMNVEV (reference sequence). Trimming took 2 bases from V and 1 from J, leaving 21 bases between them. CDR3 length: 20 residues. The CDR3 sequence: CASSLTSVGGIQSGANVLTF. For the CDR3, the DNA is TGTGCCAGCAGTTTAACCTCTGTCGGCGGCATCCAGTCTGGGGCCAACGTCCTGACTTTC.

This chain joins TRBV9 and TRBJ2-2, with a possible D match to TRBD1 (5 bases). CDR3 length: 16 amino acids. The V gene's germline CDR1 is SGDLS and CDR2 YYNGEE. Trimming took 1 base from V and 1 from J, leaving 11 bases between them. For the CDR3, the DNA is TGTGCCAGCAGCGTAAACGCCAGGGAGAACACCGGGGAGCTGTTTTTT. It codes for CASSVNARENTGELFF.

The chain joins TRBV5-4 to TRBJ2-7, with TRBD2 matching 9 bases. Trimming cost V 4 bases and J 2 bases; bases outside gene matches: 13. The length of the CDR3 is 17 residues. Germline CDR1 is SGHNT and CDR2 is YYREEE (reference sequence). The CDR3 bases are TGTGCCAGCAGCGGGGGGCCAGCGGGAGGAGCGGCCTACGAGCAGTACTTC. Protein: CASSGGPAGGAAYEQYF.

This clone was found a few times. CDR3 nucleotides: TGTGCCAGCAGCCCCCAGACCGCTAGGGAGCAGTTCTTC. Translation: CASSPQTAREQFF. The V and J genes are TRBV13 and TRBJ2-1, with D unresolved. V was pared by 5 bases and J by 10 bases, with 15 bases between. The germline gives CDR1 PRHDT, CDR2 FYEKMQ (reference sequence). The CDR3 has 13 amino acids.

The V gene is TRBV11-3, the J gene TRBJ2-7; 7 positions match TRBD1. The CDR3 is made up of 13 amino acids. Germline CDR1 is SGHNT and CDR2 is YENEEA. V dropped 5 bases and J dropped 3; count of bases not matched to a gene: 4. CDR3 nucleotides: TGTGCCAGCAGCGAAGGGACAGACTACGAGCAGTACTTC. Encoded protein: CASSEGTDYEQYF.

The CDR3 reads CASSPRGRRGETQYF. CDR3 nucleotides: TGTGCCAGCAGCCCTAGGGGGAGAAGGGGCGAGACCCAGTACTTC. The V gene is TRBV11-3, the J gene TRBJ2-5, with D tentatively TRBD1 (6 bases). In germline, CDR1 is SGHNT, CDR2 YENEEA. This CDR3 is built from 15 residues. V shed 5 bases and J shed 5 bases, with 18 bases lying between them.

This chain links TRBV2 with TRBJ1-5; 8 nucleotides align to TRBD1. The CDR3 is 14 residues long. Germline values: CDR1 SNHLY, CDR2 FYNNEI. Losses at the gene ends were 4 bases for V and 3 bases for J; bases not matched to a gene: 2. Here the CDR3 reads CASSGDRNNQPQHF. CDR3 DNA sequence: TGTGCCAGCAGTGGGGACAGGAACAATCAGCCCCAGCATTTT.

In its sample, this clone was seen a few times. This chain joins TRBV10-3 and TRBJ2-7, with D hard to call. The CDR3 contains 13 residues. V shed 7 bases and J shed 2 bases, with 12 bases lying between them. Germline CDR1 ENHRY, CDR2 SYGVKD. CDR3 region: CAITPTPAYEQYF. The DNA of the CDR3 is TGTGCCATCACCCCCACTCCCGCCTACGAGCAGTACTTC.